The next 20 T cell receptor beta chains were all read from a single sample in a study of cytomegalovirus exposure and HLA in healthy donors. The PCR was carried out with 60 Vbeta primers and 13 Jbeta primers. Here immunoSEQ multiplex PCR was the method, and the copy in TCRdb shows in-frame clones only, minus some. Here the sample spans 100,000 or so clones, 65% to 80% being singletons. Sequenced sample: PBMCs. These receptor sequences come from a young man in good health and CMV-seropositive.

The CDR3 spells CSVGERDTQYF. DNA for the CDR3: TGCAGCGTTGGGGAGCGAGATACGCAGTATTTT. V and J are TRBV29-1 and TRBJ2-3; TRBD2 is a possible D gene (5 bases). This CDR3 region has 11 residues. CDR1 and CDR2 from the germline V gene are SQVTM and ANQGSEA. V was clipped by 4 bases and J by 5 bases, with 7 bases between them.

The rearrangement links TRBV5-4 to TRBJ1-2; 8 bases agree with TRBD1. The CDR3 covers 15 residues. The trim removed 0 bases at V and 7 bases at J, leaving 8 bases unmatched. Germline lookup yields CDR1 SGHNT and CDR2 YYREEE (reference sequence). The CDR3 reads CASSLDPGGIGGYTF. In nucleotides, the CDR3 is TGTGCCAGCAGCTTGGATCCAGGGGGCATAGGTGGCTACACCTTC.

V is TRBV5-8 and J is TRBJ2-5; TRBD2 matches at 11 bases. Germline CDR1 SGHTS, CDR2 YDEGEE. The length of the CDR3 is 16 residues. With V trimmed by 3 bases and J by 5 bases, 9 bases remained unmatched. CDR3 protein: CASSSGTSGTMETQYF. As DNA, the CDR3 is TGTGCCAGCAGCTCCGGGACTAGCGGTACCATGGAGACCCAGTACTTC. The variable domain in full, completed from reference TRBV5-8 and TRBJ2-5, reads EAGVTQSPTHLIKTRGQQATLRCSPISGHTSVYWYQQALGLGLQFLLWYDEGEERNRGNFPPRFSGRQFPNYSSELNVNALELEDSALYLCASSSGTSGTMETQYFGPGTRLLVL.

The CDR3: CASSEGLAGLLAEQYF. CDR3 DNA sequence: TGTGCCAGCAGCGAGGGACTAGCGGGGCTCCTCGCCGAGCAGTACTTC. The chain couples TRBV9 to TRBJ2-7, with 13 bases identical to TRBD2. The trim removed 3 bases at V and 6 bases at J, leaving 9 bases unmatched. The CDR3 consists of 16 residues. Germline values: CDR1 SGDLS, CDR2 YYNGEE.

The chain has TRBV6-5 and TRBJ2-7; 7 nucleotides agree with TRBD2. This CDR3 spans 15 amino acids. J gave up 5 bases and V 2 bases, and 9 bases lay outside the gene matches. The germline V gene has CDR1 MNHEY and CDR2 SVGAGI. The CDR3 DNA sequence: TGTGCCAGCAGTTACCGTGGGAGGGTGGGAGACGAGCAGTACTTC. Protein sequence: CASSYRGRVGDEQYF.

The chain combines TRBV2 with TRBJ2-4; 7 nucleotides align to TRBD1. The CDR3 consists of 15 residues. Germline V lookup: CDR1 SNHLY, CDR2 FYNNEI. The junction had 6 bases not matched to a gene; V was cut back by 7 bases and J by 0 bases. CDR3 loop: CASKGTAIAKNIQYF. As DNA, the CDR3 is TGTGCCAGCAAAGGGACAGCCATAGCCAAAAACATTCAGTACTTC.

This chain joins TRBV9 and TRBJ2-7; 11 bases match TRBD1. CDR3 length equals 15 residues. J was trimmed by 2 bases and V by 2 bases; bases with no gene match: 3. Germline CDR1 SGDLS, CDR2 YYNGEE. CDR3 DNA sequence: TGTGCCAGCAGCGTGAGGACAGGGGGCCCCTACGAGCAGTACTTC. It encodes CASSVRTGGPYEQYF.

The sample holds a few counts of this clone. The CDR3 DNA reads as TGCGCCAGCAGCCAATATTTGGGGCGCGGCAATGAGCAGTTCTTC. Translating gives CASSQYLGRGNEQFF. The chain couples TRBV4-3 to TRBJ2-1; perhaps TRBD1 as D (5 bases). Between the trimmed V and J ends, which lost 2 bases and 6 bases, there was a span of 14 bases. The CDR3 extends over 15 amino acids. Germline loops: CDR1 LGHNA, CDR2 YSLEER.

V usage is TRBV27 and J usage is TRBJ1-3; TRBD1 is a possible D gene (5 bases). The CDR3 consists of 14 residues. The germline V and J ends were trimmed by 1 base and 4 bases, with 8 bases remaining between them. Germline lookup yields CDR1 MNHEY and CDR2 SMNVEV (reference sequence). The CDR3 nucleotides are TGTGCCAGCAGTTTATTCGCAGGGGGAAACACCATATATTTT. Residues: CASSLFAGGNTIYF.

This clone showed up just a few times. The V and J genes are TRBV19 and TRBJ2-7; D remains ambiguous. The CDR3 has 12 residues. The V end was cut by 8 bases, the J end by 0 bases, with 8 bases between. Germline CDR1 LNHDA, CDR2 SQIVND (reference sequence). The CDR3 DNA sequence: TGTGCCAGTCAGAACAGCTCCTACGAGCAGTACTTC. Translated: CASQNSSYEQYF. Supplemented by reference TRBV19 and TRBJ2-7, the full variable domain reads DGGITQSPKYLFRKEGQNVTLSCEQNLNHDAMYWYRQDPGQGLRLIYYSQIVNDFQKGDIAEGYSVSREKKESFPLTVTSAQKNPTAFYLCASQNSSYEQYFGPGTRLTVT.

The chain employs TRBV19 and TRBJ1-1, with D tentatively TRBD1 (5 bases). Germline V lookup: CDR1 LNHDA, CDR2 SQIVND (reference sequence). The V end lost 8 bases, the J end lost 2 bases, and 18 bases lay between the germline ends. This CDR3 contains 15 residues. CDR3 bases: TGTGCCAGTGCGCAGGGTGCTGGTATTAACACTGAAGCTTTCTTT. Protein product: CASAQGAGINTEAFF.

The V call is TRBV7-2, the J call TRBJ2-1; TRBD2 aligns across 13 bases. V trimming: 1 base; J trimming: 5 bases; junction bases outside the gene matches: 2. Germline CDR1 SGHTA, CDR2 FQGNSA. The CDR3 has 16 amino acids. In DNA form, the CDR3 reads TGTGCCAGCAGCTTAGTTGGGACTAGCGGGGACAATGAGCAGTTCTTC. It is translated as CASSLVGTSGDNEQFF.

This rearrangement joins TRBV5-4 to TRBJ2-5; D is possibly TRBD1 (5 bases). Germline V gene sequence: CDR1 SGHNT, CDR2 YYREEE (reference sequence). This CDR3 is 15 amino acids long. The germline V and J ends were trimmed by 1 base and 1 base, with 11 bases remaining between them. For the CDR3, the DNA is TGTGCCAGCAGCTTGAGGGGTCTGGTCCAAGAGACCCAGTACTTC. Translation gives CASSLRGLVQETQYF.

J is TRBJ2-1 and V is TRBV5-1; 9 bases match TRBD1. The V and J ends lost 3 bases and 6 bases, in that order; junction bases with no gene match: 1. The CDR3 spans 13 residues. Germline V gene data show CDR1 as SGHRS and CDR2 as YFSETQ. The CDR3: CASSWDRVNEQFF. CDR3 bases: TGCGCCAGCAGCTGGGACAGGGTCAATGAGCAGTTCTTC.

This clone is a singleton in its sample. V and J are TRBV30 and TRBJ2-4, with 9 bases identical to TRBD2. The CDR3 runs to 15 residues. Per the germline V gene, CDR1 is GTSNPN and CDR2 is SVGIG (reference sequence). J lost 0 bases, V lost 3 bases, and 3 bases had no gene match. CDR3 loop: CAWRASGAAKNIQYF. The DNA of the CDR3 is TGTGCCTGGAGGGCTAGCGGGGCAGCCAAAAACATTCAGTACTTC.

V gene TRBV7-3 combines with J gene TRBJ2-2; 9 nucleotides agree with TRBD1. The CDR3 has 17 amino acids. The germline gives CDR1 SGHTA, CDR2 FQGTGA. V gave up 3 bases and J gave up 5 bases; unmatched junction bases: 10. The CDR3 DNA follows: TGTGCCAGCAGCTTGTCCGGGACAGGGCCGAGGACCGGGGAGCTGTTTTTT. Residues: CASSLSGTGPRTGELFF.

The chain recombines TRBV6-5 with TRBJ1-1, with TRBD1 matching over 9 bases. The germline CDR1 and CDR2 sequences are MNHEY and SVGAGI. The CDR3 sequence is 15 residues long. V was clipped by 5 bases and J by 1 base; unmatched bases: 5. Written as DNA, the CDR3 is TGTGCCAGCAGTAAACCGGGACAGGGGAACACTGAAGCTTTCTTT. It specifies CASSKPGQGNTEAFF.

The chain joins TRBV7-9 to TRBJ1-2, with 7 bases aligning to TRBD1. Looked up from germline, CDR1 is SEHNR and CDR2 is FQNEAQ (reference sequence). V lost 5 bases and J lost 7; bases outside the gene matches: 4. The CDR3 has 12 amino acids. CDR3 nucleotides: TGTGCCAGCAGCCCGACAGGGTCTGGCTACACCTTC. As protein: CASSPTGSGYTF.

V is TRBV7-9 and J is TRBJ1-1, with a possible D match to TRBD1 (6 bases). The length of the CDR3 is 15 residues. Looked up from germline, CDR1 is SEHNR and CDR2 is FQNEAQ (reference sequence). With 5 bases removed from V and 3 bases from J, the gap between germline ends came to 16 bases. The CDR3 loop is CASSPFGGADTEAFF. CDR3 nucleotides: TGTGCCAGCAGCCCCTTCGGGGGGGCCGACACTGAAGCTTTCTTT.

The chain has TRBV6-1 and TRBJ1-4, with 10 bases that match TRBD1. J lost 7 bases, V lost 0 bases, and 5 bases had no gene match. Germline V gene lookup returns CDR1 MNHNS and CDR2 SASEGT. The CDR3 is 16 amino acids. CDR3 region: CASSEARGQGVEKLFF. Here the CDR3 DNA reads TGTGCCAGCAGTGAAGCAAGAGGACAGGGGGTTGAAAAACTGTTTTTT.